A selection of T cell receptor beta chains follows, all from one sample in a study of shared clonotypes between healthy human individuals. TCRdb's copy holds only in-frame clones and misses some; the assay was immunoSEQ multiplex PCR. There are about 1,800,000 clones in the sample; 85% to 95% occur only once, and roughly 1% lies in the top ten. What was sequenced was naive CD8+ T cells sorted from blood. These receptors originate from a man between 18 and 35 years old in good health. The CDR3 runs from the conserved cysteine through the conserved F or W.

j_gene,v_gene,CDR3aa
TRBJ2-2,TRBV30,CAWGSPGLAFMLAGELFF
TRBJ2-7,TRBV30,CAWSATGNSYEQYF
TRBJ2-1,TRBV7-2,CASSLIGGLPSYNEQFF
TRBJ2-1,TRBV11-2,CASSLDRGSYNEQFF
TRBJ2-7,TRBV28,CASSLVYEQYF
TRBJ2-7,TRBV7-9,CASSLGQGFGEQYF
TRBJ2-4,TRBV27,CASSYPVRQGKVPSKNIQYF
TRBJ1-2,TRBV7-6,CASSPMGDYYGYTF
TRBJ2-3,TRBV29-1,CGCWASGVSTDTQYF
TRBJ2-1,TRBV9,CASGPAGGNEQFF
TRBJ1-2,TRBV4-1,CASSKGQANYGYTF
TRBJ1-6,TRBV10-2,CASSEFTTENNSPLHF
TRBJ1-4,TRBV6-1,CASTEVGAGEKLFF
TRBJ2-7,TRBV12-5,CASGLGLGTGYEQYF
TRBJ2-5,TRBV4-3,CASSRLVSPQETQYF
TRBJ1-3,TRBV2,CASGVWGLGNTIYF
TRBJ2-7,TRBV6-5,CASSLPPTGKNF
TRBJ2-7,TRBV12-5,CASGEHRGEQYF
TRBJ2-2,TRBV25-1,CASSPRLAGANTGELFF
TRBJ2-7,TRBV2,CASRGTGDEQYF
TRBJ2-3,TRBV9,CASSVGTEAGGTQYF
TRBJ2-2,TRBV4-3,CASSQDPPAGGGELFF
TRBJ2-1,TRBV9,CASSVVYGQGDNEQFF
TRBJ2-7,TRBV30,CAFEGGDPEQYF
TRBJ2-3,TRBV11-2,CASSLEWRAYTDTQYF
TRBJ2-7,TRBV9,CASSVARTGYEQYF
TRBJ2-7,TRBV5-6,CASSSLGTVSYEQYF
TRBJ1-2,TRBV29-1,CSVEPLRGLGYGYTF
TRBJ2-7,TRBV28,CASSSNPRGIDEQYF
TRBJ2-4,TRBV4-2,CASSSDSYSKNIQYF
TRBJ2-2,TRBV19,CASITGAGELFF
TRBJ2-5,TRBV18,CASSPDRAGDQETQYF
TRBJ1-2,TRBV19,CASSIDLEGGGYTF
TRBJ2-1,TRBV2,CASGRGSYNEQFF
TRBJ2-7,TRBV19,CASNGVAGDWDEQYF
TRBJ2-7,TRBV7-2,CASSPSYEQYF
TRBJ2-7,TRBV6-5,CASSYSLRNEQYF
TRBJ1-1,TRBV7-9,CASSLGQNTEAFF
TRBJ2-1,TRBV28,CASSWQGTPSSYNEQFF
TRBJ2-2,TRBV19,CASSIAGPYYAGELFF
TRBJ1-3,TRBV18,CASSPSGVWSGNTIYF
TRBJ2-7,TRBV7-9,CASSPYYEQYF
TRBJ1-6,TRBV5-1,CASSLGQGGGYSPLHF
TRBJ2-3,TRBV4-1,CASSQEEIADTQYF
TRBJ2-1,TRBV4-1,CASSPGLAGYNEQFF
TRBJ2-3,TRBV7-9,CASSLVGGGPDTQYF
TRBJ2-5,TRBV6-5,CASSYGTGEGETQYF
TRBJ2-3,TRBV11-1,CASSLGGGSTDTQYF
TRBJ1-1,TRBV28,CASSFPRGGNTEAFF
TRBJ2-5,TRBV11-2,CASSGGNGGKQETQYF
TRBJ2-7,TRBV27,CASKPTQGNFYEQYF
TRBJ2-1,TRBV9,CASSVVGSSTNEQFF
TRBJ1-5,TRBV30,CAWSVGPANQPQHF
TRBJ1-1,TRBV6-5,CASSFFGQGRTEAFF
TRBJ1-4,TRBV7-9,CASSLGAGRDEKLFF
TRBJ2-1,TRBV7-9,CASTQSLAYNEQFF
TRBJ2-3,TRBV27,CASSFLQIDRVGTQYF
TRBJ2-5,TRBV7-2,CASSFETGGETQYF
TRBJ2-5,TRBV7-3,CASQLLRDLHHGETQYF